Shown below are 31 T cell receptor beta chains from a single sample sequenced in a study of cytomegalovirus exposure and HLA in healthy donors. 13 Jbeta primers and 60 Vbeta primers were used for the PCR. Method: immunoSEQ multiplex PCR; TCRdb's copy keeps in-frame clones and lacks some. Of 100,000 or so clones in the sample, 70% to 80% were seen once. Sequenced: PBMCs. The source of these receptors is a woman aged 18-29 years in good health and CMV-seropositive.

The chain links TRBV10-3 to TRBJ2-7; 8 nucleotides align to TRBD1. Losses at the gene ends were 6 bases for V and 3 bases for J; bases not matched to a gene: 4. CDR3 size: 13 residues. Germline-derived CDR1 and CDR2 are ENHRY and SYGVKD. The CDR3, as DNA: TGTGCCATCAGCGGTGGACAGGGCTACGAGCAGTACTTC. It encodes CAISGGQGYEQYF.

The V gene is TRBV2, the J gene TRBJ2-2; D might be TRBD2 (5 bases). V dropped 10 bases and J dropped 5 bases, with 14 bases sitting between them. The germline V gene has CDR1 SNHLY and CDR2 FYNNEI. This CDR3 has 13 amino acids. CDR3 loop: CATQWEYTGELFF. The CDR3 DNA reads TGTGCCACCCAATGGGAGTATACCGGGGAGCTGTTTTTT.

J is TRBJ2-7 and V is TRBV30, with 11 bases matching TRBD2. After removal of 3 bases from V and 4 bases from J, the junction contained 8 bases not matched to a gene. The germline CDR1 and CDR2 sequences are GTSNPN and SVGIG (reference sequence). The length of the CDR3 is 15 residues. This chain's CDR3 is CAWRRPLAGVYEQYF. CDR3 coding DNA: TGTGCCTGGAGGAGGCCACTAGCGGGAGTATACGAGCAGTACTTC.

The chain combines TRBV6-5 with TRBJ2-7, with 10 bases identical to TRBD1. The junction had 6 bases not matched to a gene; V was cut back by 4 bases and J by 6 bases. The CDR3 runs to 14 residues. The germline CDR1 and CDR2 sequences are MNHEY and SVGAGI. The CDR3 DNA reads TGTGCCAGCAGTTTGACAGGGGGCCAAAGCGAGCAGTACTTC. Translated, it gives CASSLTGGQSEQYF.

There are a few counts of this clone. The rearrangement joins TRBV4-1 to TRBJ1-4; D remains ambiguous. Trimming pared 2 bases from V and 5 bases from J, leaving 6 bases between. Germline V CDR1 and CDR2: MGHRA, YSYEKL. This CDR3 comprises 13 residues. This CDR3 is CASSQNWNEKLFF. The CDR3 region has the DNA TGCGCCAGCAGCCAAAACTGGAATGAAAAACTGTTTTTT.

This clone was seen a few times. V gene TRBV30 combines with J gene TRBJ1-5; 7 nucleotides line up with TRBD1. J lost 1 base, V lost 3 bases, and 6 bases had no gene match. There are 15 residues in the CDR3. CDR1 GTSNPN and CDR2 SVGIG come from the germline V gene (reference sequence). In DNA, the CDR3 is TGTGCCTGGAGCCACAGGGGCGGGAGCAATCAGCCCCAGCATTTT. This sequence encodes CAWSHRGGSNQPQHF.

The chain has TRBV6-1 and TRBJ2-1, with 9 bases aligning to TRBD2. The CDR3 has 15 residues. With V trimmed by 8 bases and J by 9 bases, 14 bases remained unmatched. Germline values: CDR1 MNHNS, CDR2 SASEGT. CDR3 DNA: TGTGCCAGCCTCGCAGGAGCGGGAGGTTTTGGTGAGCAGTTCTTC. This translates into CASLAGAGGFGEQFF.

The chain is built from TRBV28 and TRBJ2-7, with D tentatively TRBD1 (5 bases). Germline V gene sequence: CDR1 MDHEN, CDR2 SYDVKM. V lost 4 bases, J lost 3 bases, and 10 bases lay in between. This CDR3 contains 13 residues. The CDR3 spells CASSYRQSYEQYF. The DNA of the CDR3 is TGTGCCAGCAGTTATAGACAGAGCTACGAGCAGTACTTC. Full variable domain (missing parts from reference TRBV28 and TRBJ2-7): DVKVTQSSRYLVKRTGEKVFLECVQDMDHENMFWYRQDPGLGLRLIYFSYDVKMKEKGDIPEGYSVSREKKERFSLILESASTNQTSMYLCASSYRQSYEQYFGPGTRLTVT.

V is TRBV27 and J is TRBJ1-2; 7 bases align to TRBD1. The CDR3 loop spans 14 amino acids. The V gene end was trimmed by 6 bases and the J gene end by 3 bases; junction bases not matched to a gene: 7. The germline gives CDR1 MNHEY, CDR2 SMNVEV (reference sequence). CDR3 amino acids: CASSLTGTHYGYTF. The CDR3 nucleotides are TGTGCCAGCAGCCTGACAGGGACCCACTATGGCTACACCTTC.

There are a few counts of this clone. The J gene is TRBJ2-4, the V gene TRBV29-1, with 7 nucleotides matching TRBD1. V trimming: 6 bases; J trimming: 5 bases; junction bases outside the gene matches: 4. The germline CDR1 and CDR2 sequences are SQVTM and ANQGSEA. This CDR3 has 12 residues. CDR3 bases: TGCAGCGTGACAGGGAGTGAAAACATTCAGTACTTC. Its protein product is CSVTGSENIQYF.

The CDR3 region has the DNA TGCGCCAGCAGCTTGGCAGGGACTCTTAATGAAAAACTGTTTTTT. It is translated as CASSLAGTLNEKLFF. The chain couples TRBV5-1 to TRBJ1-4, with D tentatively TRBD1 (5 bases). The CDR3 contains 15 residues. Germline CDR1 and CDR2: SGHRS and YFSETQ. V lost 0 bases and J 4 bases, leaving 10 bases between the germline ends.

This clone was observed a few times. CDR3 bases: TGTGCCAGCGGCCCGGGACAGGGGTCACAGTACTTC. Its protein product is CASGPGQGSQYF. The chain carries TRBV6-5 and TRBJ2-7; 10 bases align to TRBD1. J lost 10 bases, V lost 8 bases, and 8 bases had no gene match. CDR1 is MNHEY, CDR2 SVGAGI, per germline. CDR3 length equals 12 residues.

This clone was seen a handful of times. Other DNA sequences in the sample encode the same CDR3. This sequence joins TRBV6-5 and TRBJ2-7; perhaps TRBD1 as D (6 bases). The germline V and J ends were trimmed by 0 bases and 5 bases, with 11 bases remaining between them. CDR1 is MNHEY and CDR2 is SVGAGI in the germline V gene. The CDR3 is 14 amino acids. The CDR3 loop reads CASSYSRGSHEQYF. The CDR3 DNA follows: TGTGCCAGCAGTTACTCGAGGGGGTCCCACGAGCAGTACTTC.

The rearrangement uses TRBV7-8 and TRBJ2-5; 11 nucleotides align to TRBD2. V lost 4 bases, J lost 4 bases, and 2 bases stayed unmatched. The germline gives CDR1 SGHVS, CDR2 FQNEAQ. The CDR3 contains 14 residues. CDR3 bases: TGTGCCAGCAGCTCCGGACTAGCGGGAGAGACCCAGTACTTC. Translating it yields CASSSGLAGETQYF. Drawing the rest from reference TRBV7-8 and TRBJ2-5, the complete variable domain is GAGVSQSPRYKVAKRGQDVALRCDPISGHVSLFWYQQALGQGPEFLTYFQNEAQLDKSGLPSDRFFAERPEGSVSTLKIQRTQQEDSAVYLCASSSGLAGETQYFGPGTRLLVL.

Only a few counts were recorded for this clone. This chain connects TRBV7-2 to TRBJ1-5; possible D gene TRBD1, 6 bases. Trimming stripped 1 base from V and 2 bases from J, with 9 bases between. Germline values: CDR1 SGHTA, CDR2 FQGNSA. CDR3 length equals 15 residues. CDR3 nucleotides: TGTGCCAGCAGCTTAGTTTCAGGGGGCAATCAGCCCCAGCATTTT. It yields the protein CASSLVSGGNQPQHF.

J is TRBJ2-5 and V is TRBV7-9, with 8 bases fitting TRBD1. The DNA matches TRBJ2-7 better at its end, which makes the J call doubtful. This CDR3 comprises 12 residues. Germline values: CDR1 SEHNR, CDR2 FQNEAQ (reference sequence). The CDR3 here is CASSPDRGEQYF. For the CDR3, the DNA is TGTGCCAGCAGCCCCGACAGGGGCGAGCAGTACTTC.

V usage is TRBV4-1 and J usage is TRBJ2-7, with D uncertain. Trimming removed 0 bases at V and 0 bases at J, with 6 bases between. CDR1 and CDR2 (germline): MGHRA, YSYEKL. The CDR3 length is 14 residues. CDR3 residues: CASSQDSGSYEQYF. The CDR3 DNA reads TGCGCCAGCAGCCAAGATTCCGGCTCCTACGAGCAGTACTTC.

This clone rates as medium-sized. The chain links TRBV7-6 to TRBJ1-5; a weak D match, TRBD1 (5 bases). The CDR3 has 15 amino acids. The germline gives CDR1 SGHVS, CDR2 FNYEAQ. Trimming took 0 bases from V and 3 from J, leaving 9 bases between them. The CDR3 DNA is TGTGCCAGCAGCTTAGCCTGGGGCTCCAATCAGCCCCAGCATTTT. It yields the protein CASSLAWGSNQPQHF.

The J gene is TRBJ2-5, the V gene TRBV7-9; tentative D call: TRBD2 (6 bases). TRBJ2-7 explains the end of the DNA better; the J call may be wrong. The CDR3 sequence is 16 residues long. Germline V gives CDR1 SEHNR, CDR2 FQNEAQ (reference sequence). The CDR3 nucleotides are TGTGCCAGCAGCTTAGGGGGAAGGCGGGGCTCCTACGAGCAGTACTTC. Encoded protein: CASSLGGRRGSYEQYF.

This clone was seen only a few times. The chain couples TRBV28 to TRBJ2-7; D perhaps matches TRBD1 (6 bases). Germline values: CDR1 MDHEN, CDR2 SYDVKM. There are 13 residues in the CDR3. V was shortened by 10 bases and J by 3 bases, with 16 bases between the two germline ends. The CDR3 loop is CATRPPGVYEQYF. Written as DNA, the CDR3 is TGTGCCACCCGACCCCCAGGGGTCTACGAGCAGTACTTC.

Only one count was recorded for this clone. The chain joins TRBV21-1 to TRBJ2-2; the DNA was not compared with TRBD2, the D call given in the table. TRBV21-1 counts as a pseudogene. The CDR3 is 15 amino acids. CDR3 sequence reads: CASSFRGEKAGELFF. Here the CDR3 DNA reads TGTGCCAGCAGCTTTCGGGGGGAGAAGGCCGGGGAGCTGTTTTTT.

V gene TRBV9 combines with J gene TRBJ1-4; D perhaps matches TRBD1 (5 bases). Germline V gene data show CDR1 as SGDLS and CDR2 as YYNGEE. Trimming cost V 3 bases and J 8 bases, with 17 bases left between them. The length of the CDR3 is 15 residues. CDR3 loop: CASSAGEGAREKLFF. The DNA for the CDR3 is TGTGCCAGCAGCGCAGGAGAAGGGGCTCGGGAAAAACTGTTTTTT.

This clone came up a few times. CDR3 protein: CGQLGQATNEKLFF. In nucleotides, the CDR3 is TGTGGTCAGTTAGGACAGGCAACTAATGAAAAACTGTTTTTT. The chain employs TRBV2 and TRBJ1-4; TRBD1 matches at 7 bases. Per the germline V gene, CDR1 is SNHLY and CDR2 is FYNNEI. The CDR3 loop spans 14 amino acids.

The V call is TRBV30, the J call TRBJ2-1; D not certain. This CDR3 region has 11 residues. CDR1 and CDR2 (germline): GTSNPN, SVGIG (reference sequence). With 5 bases removed from V and 12 bases from J, the gap between germline ends came to 14 bases. CDR3 amino acids: CAWGRSGRQFF. The CDR3 nucleotides are TGTGCCTGGGGCAGGTCAGGTAGGCAGTTCTTC.

This clone was recorded a few times. The chain combines TRBV6-6 with TRBJ1-5; D ambiguous. The CDR3 totals 13 residues. The germline V gene has CDR1 MNHNY and CDR2 SVGAGI (reference sequence). V was pared by 6 bases and J by 4 bases, with 10 bases between. The CDR3 nucleotides are TGTGCCAGCAGGCGTCAGGTTAATCAGCCCCAGCATTTT. It codes for CASRRQVNQPQHF.

This rearrangement joins TRBV27 to TRBJ2-1; 8 bases align to TRBD1. The CDR3 has 15 amino acids. CDR1 and CDR2 from the germline V gene are MNHEY and SMNVEV (reference sequence). V was clipped by 2 bases and J by 13 bases; unmatched bases: 13. The CDR3 is CASSLPWTGRGTQFF. The CDR3 nucleotides are TGTGCCAGCAGTTTACCCTGGACAGGGCGTGGTACACAGTTCTTC.

The chain is built from TRBV19 and TRBJ2-1, with D possibly being TRBD2 (7 bases). Per the germline V gene, CDR1 is LNHDA and CDR2 is SQIVND (reference sequence). The length of the CDR3 is 16 residues. Trimming took off 5 bases at V and 0 bases at J, with 14 bases between the two ends. In DNA form, the CDR3 reads TGTGCCAGTAGTGGGGGGGGCCCGAGCTCCTACAATGAGCAGTTCTTC. Protein: CASSGGGPSSYNEQFF.

V usage is TRBV5-4 and J usage is TRBJ2-5, with TRBD2 matching over 12 bases. The V and J ends lost 4 bases and 4 bases, in that order; junction bases with no gene match: 5. CDR1 SGHNT and CDR2 YYREEE come from the germline V gene (reference sequence). CDR3 length: 15 amino acids. CDR3 coding DNA: TGTGCCAGCAGCGTGACTAGCGGGAGCCTAGAGACCCAGTACTTC. It yields the protein CASSVTSGSLETQYF.

This clone came up a few times. The rearrangement joins TRBV7-2 to TRBJ1-5; 7 bases fit TRBD1. V dropped 2 bases and J dropped 3; count of bases not matched to a gene: 4. Germline loops: CDR1 SGHTA, CDR2 FQGNSA. The CDR3 extends over 15 amino acids. The CDR3 spells CASSLQGGFNQPQHF. CDR3 in DNA: TGTGCCAGCAGCTTACAGGGGGGTTTCAATCAGCCCCAGCATTTT.

This sequence joins TRBV15 and TRBJ2-7, with 7 bases lining up with TRBD1. The CDR3 consists of 15 residues. The J segment lost 3 bases and the V segment lost 0 bases, leaving 5 bases of the junction unmatched. In germline, CDR1 is LNHNV, CDR2 YYDKDF (reference sequence). The CDR3 spells CATSRDAQGVYEQYF. Written as DNA, the CDR3 is TGTGCCACCAGCAGAGACGCGCAGGGGGTCTACGAGCAGTACTTC.

In DNA form, the CDR3 reads TGCGCCAGCAGCGTCCGGGACAGGGGGCCCTACGAGCAGTACTTC. Amino acids: CASSVRDRGPYEQYF. The chain links TRBV5-1 to TRBJ2-7, with 12 nucleotides matching TRBD1. The CDR3 runs to 15 residues. V was pared by 4 bases and J by 2 bases, with 4 bases of the junction left unmatched. The germline V gene has CDR1 SGHRS and CDR2 YFSETQ. Filled out from reference TRBV5-1 and TRBJ2-7, the complete variable domain reads KAGVTQTPRYLIKTRGQQVTLSCSPISGHRSVSWYQQTPGQGLQFLFEYFSETQRNKGNFPGRFSGRQFSNSRSEMNVSTLELGDSALYLCASSVRDRGPYEQYFGPGTRLTVT.